The 19 T cell receptor beta chains below all came from one sample that was sequenced in a study of control samples from healthy donors and cancer patients. TCRdb keeps only in-frame clones here, not all; method: immunoSEQ multiplex PCR. The sample holds around 110,000 clones, 80% to 90% seen once. The sample was PBMCs. The source of these receptors is a woman aged 45-60 years with colorectal cancer.

CDR3 sequence (DNA): TGCAGTGCTAGTTTGGCAGGCGGGAGCTCCTACGAGCAGTACTTC. Amino acid sequence: CSASLAGGSSYEQYF. The chain uses TRBV20-1 and TRBJ2-7; 7 positions agree with TRBD2. The CDR3 sequence is 15 residues long. V shed 3 bases, J shed 0 bases, and the junction held 8 bases outside the gene matches. Germline CDR1 reads DFQATT; CDR2 reads SNEGSKA (reference sequence).

This chain links TRBV6-5 with TRBJ2-7; a weak D match, TRBD1 (5 bases). The germline V gene encodes CDR1 MNHEY and CDR2 SVGAGI. The CDR3 spans 15 residues. Trimming shortened V by 6 bases and J by 2 bases, and 17 bases separated the two germline ends. Written as DNA, the CDR3 is TGTGCCAGCAGCCGAAGTTGGCAGGGTGCCTACGAGCAGTACTTC. This encodes CASSRSWQGAYEQYF.

This sequence joins TRBV18 and TRBJ2-1; D is possibly TRBD1 or TRBD2 (5 bases each). The V and J ends lost 5 bases and 7 bases respectively, with 24 bases between them. CDR3 length equals 17 residues. The germline CDR1 and CDR2 sequences are KGHSH and LQKENI. In nucleotides, the CDR3 is TGTGCCAGCTCAGACCTGCAACCGGGACGGTCTTTGAATGAGCAGTTCTTC. Amino acid sequence: CASSDLQPGRSLNEQFF.

V gene TRBV19 combines with J gene TRBJ2-1; perhaps TRBD1 as D (6 bases). Germline values: CDR1 LNHDA, CDR2 SQIVND (reference sequence). The CDR3 runs 15 residues. Between the trimmed V and J ends, which lost 5 bases and 0 bases, there was a span of 11 bases. The CDR3 protein is CASSSDRSSYNEQFF. Here the CDR3 DNA reads TGTGCCAGTAGTTCCGACAGGAGCTCCTACAATGAGCAGTTCTTC.

This chain uses TRBV14 with TRBJ2-1; tentatively, D is TRBD1 (5 bases). Germline CDR1 and CDR2: SGHDN and FVKESK. V was clipped by 3 bases and J by 10 bases, with 7 bases between them. The CDR3 runs to 11 residues. CDR3 coding DNA: TGTGCCAGCAGCCATAGGGGCGAGCAGTTCTTC. Protein product: CASSHRGEQFF.

V is TRBV15 and J is TRBJ2-3, with D perhaps assigned TRBD1 or TRBD2 (5 bases each). The CDR3 contains 16 residues. The germline CDR1 and CDR2 sequences are LNHNV and YYDKDF (reference sequence). Trimming shortened V by 0 bases and J by 4 bases, and 14 bases separated the two germline ends. CDR3 nucleotide sequence: TGTGCCACCAGCAGAGATGGGGGACGGGTATCAGATACGCAGTATTTT. This codes for CATSRDGGRVSDTQYF.

The table lists this clone with a few counts. This chain links TRBV10-1 with TRBJ1-1; D gene unclear. Trimming cost V 4 bases and J 2 bases, with 11 bases left between them. CDR3 length: 14 amino acids. Germline V gives CDR1 WNHNN, CDR2 SYGVQD (reference sequence). Written as DNA, the CDR3 is TGCGCCAGCAGTGTAGGACGGTTTAACACTGAAGCTTTCTTT. Protein sequence: CASSVGRFNTEAFF.

The chain joins TRBV24-1 to TRBJ1-1; no definite D call. V lost 7 bases, J lost 1 base, and 6 bases lay in between. The germline V gene has CDR1 KGHDR and CDR2 SFDVKD. This CDR3 has 12 amino acids. The CDR3 spells CATRSRNTEAFF. The CDR3 DNA is TGTGCCACCAGATCGAGGAACACTGAAGCTTTCTTT.

CDR3 protein: CASIDRRVGDGNTGELFF. The CDR3, as DNA: TGTGCCAGTATCGATAGGCGGGTCGGGGATGGGAACACCGGGGAGCTGTTTTTT. The chain has TRBV19 and TRBJ2-2; a weak D match, TRBD2 (5 bases). The CDR3 has 18 residues. Germline V gene data show CDR1 as LNHDA and CDR2 as SQIVND (reference sequence). V was pared by 7 bases and J by 1 base, with 22 bases between.

The chain uses TRBV19 and TRBJ1-1; 8 bases map to TRBD1. Unmatched junction bases numbered 6, after V lost 7 bases and J lost 5 bases. This CDR3 is built from 13 residues. Germline V CDR1 and CDR2: LNHDA, SQIVND (reference sequence). For the CDR3, the DNA is TGTGCCAGTACCGATAGACAGGGGACTGAAGCTTTCTTT. Its translation is CASTDRQGTEAFF.

V gene TRBV6-5 combines with J gene TRBJ2-1; D may be TRBD2 (5 bases). The CDR3 covers 12 residues. Germline V gene data show CDR1 as MNHEY and CDR2 as SVGAGI. Trimming stripped 5 bases from V and 4 bases from J, with 6 bases between. The CDR3 DNA reads as TGTGCCAGCAGTCGAGGGTACAATGAGCAGTTCTTC. It is translated as CASSRGYNEQFF.

This chain connects TRBV11-2 to TRBJ1-5, with unresolved D. Germline lookup yields CDR1 SGHAT and CDR2 FQNNGV. V gave up 5 bases and J gave up 5 bases, with 13 bases separating them. CDR3 size: 14 residues. The CDR3 is CASSEGSQHQPQHF. CDR3 nucleotides: TGTGCCAGCAGCGAGGGCAGCCAACATCAGCCCCAGCATTTT.

This chain links TRBV30 with TRBJ1-6; unclear D gene. The germline gives CDR1 GTSNPN, CDR2 SVGIG (reference sequence). The CDR3 runs 14 residues. The V end lost 4 bases, the J end lost 9 bases, and 16 bases lay between the germline ends. The CDR3 sequence is CAWTTVGTSSPLHF. The CDR3 DNA reads TGTGCCTGGACGACCGTGGGCACCAGTTCACCCCTCCACTTT.

The J gene is TRBJ2-3, the V gene TRBV3-1 (or the pseudogene TRBV3-2); 7 nucleotides agree with TRBD2. Germline V gene data show CDR1 as LGHDT and CDR2 as YNNKEL (reference sequence). CDR3 length equals 16 residues. V gave up 2 bases and J gave up 4 bases; unmatched junction bases: 9. The CDR3 nucleotides are TGTGCCAGCAGCCAAACGAGCGGGAAGGTAGCAGATACGCAGTATTTT. Translated, it gives CASSQTSGKVADTQYF.

This CDR3 is CASSLGTQYF. CDR3 DNA: TGTGCCAGCAGCTTAGGGACCCAGTACTTC. J is TRBJ2-5 and V is TRBV11-2, with D unclear. V was shortened by 1 base and J by 7 bases, with 1 base between the two germline ends. This CDR3 spans 10 amino acids. CDR1 is SGHAT, CDR2 FQNNGV, per germline.

CDR3 DNA: TGTGCCAGCAGCTTAGCCGCGCTGAACACTGAAGCTTTCTTT. Translating it yields CASSLAALNTEAFF. The gene calls are TRBV11-2 and TRBJ1-1; D is undetermined. This CDR3 is 14 amino acids long. Trimming pared 1 base from V and 0 bases from J, leaving 6 bases between. The germline V gene encodes CDR1 SGHAT and CDR2 FQNNGV.

V and J are TRBV18 and TRBJ1-1; D not resolved. V lost 2 bases and J lost 5, with 9 bases in between. Germline V lookup: CDR1 KGHSH, CDR2 LQKENI. This CDR3 comprises 13 residues. The CDR3, as DNA: TGTGCCAGCTCACCAGGGCTGGGAACTGAAGCTTTCTTT. It is translated as CASSPGLGTEAFF.

This chain uses TRBV2 with TRBJ1-1, with D possibly matching TRBD1 (5 bases). From germline, CDR1 is SNHLY and CDR2 FYNNEI. CDR3 length equals 11 residues. V gave up 9 bases and J gave up 10 bases, with 15 bases separating them. The CDR3 DNA sequence: TGTGCCAGTTTCGCAGGGATAGGAGCTTTCTTT. This codes for CASFAGIGAFF.

The V gene is TRBV18, the J gene TRBJ2-7, with D possibly TRBD2 on 6 matching bases. The CDR3 has 13 residues. V shed 8 bases and J shed 6 bases, with 17 bases lying between them. Germline values: CDR1 KGHSH, CDR2 LQKENI. This chain's CDR3 is CASRDLGPGEQYF. The CDR3 DNA reads as TGTGCCAGCAGGGACTTAGGGCCCGGCGAGCAGTACTTC.